These 5 T cell receptor beta chains were all obtained from the same sample, sequenced in a study of blood T cell repertoires in COVID-19. Profiling relied on immunoSEQ multiplex PCR, and the TCRdb table lists in-frame clones only, not all of them. There are 160,000 or so clones in the sample; approximately 84% occur only once, and about 15% lies in the top ten. Sequencing was performed on peripheral blood. The receptor set was obtained from a woman aged 80 or over with acute or convalescent COVID-19.

V usage is TRBV12-5 and J usage is TRBJ1-5, with 10 bases aligning to TRBD1. CDR3 length: 18 residues. The ends lost 0 bases at V and 7 bases at J; junction bases unmatched: 12. The germline V gene has CDR1 LGHNT and CDR2 FRNRAP. The CDR3 spells CASGLVLGGQGFLQPQHF. CDR3 in DNA: TGTGCTAGTGGTTTGGTATTGGGGGGACAGGGGTTTTTACAGCCCCAGCATTTT.

V usage is TRBV28 and J usage is TRBJ2-7; maybe TRBD2 (6 bases). The length of the CDR3 is 15 residues. Between the trimmed V and J ends, which lost 2 bases and 1 base, there was a span of 12 bases. Germline V gene sequence: CDR1 MDHEN, CDR2 SYDVKM. The CDR3 spells CASSLGGTRSYEQYF. As DNA, the CDR3 is TGTGCCAGCAGTTTAGGCGGGACCCGGTCCTACGAGCAGTACTTC.

As for this clone: Other DNA sequences in this sample translate to the same CDR3. The chain links TRBV5-6 to TRBJ1-4; no definite D call. The germline gives CDR1 SGHDT, CDR2 YYEEEE. V lost 4 bases and J lost 8, with 9 bases in between. The CDR3 consists of 12 residues. This chain's CDR3 is CASSLRREKLFF. CDR3 nucleotide sequence: TGTGCCAGCAGCCTGAGGAGGGAAAAACTGTTTTTT. Full variable domain (missing parts from reference TRBV5-6 and TRBJ1-4): DAGVTQSPTHLIKTRGQQVTLRCSPKSGHDTVSWYQQALGQGPQFIFQYYEEEERQRGNFPDRFSGHQFPNYSSELNVNALLLGDSALYLCASSLRREKLFFGSGTQLSVL.

The table lists this clone with a few counts. The chain combines TRBV6-4 with TRBJ2-1; 8 bases agree with TRBD1. Germline values: CDR1 MRHNA, CDR2 SNTAGT. Germline trimming cut 2 bases from V and 7 bases from J; bases unmatched to any gene: 7. The CDR3 extends over 15 amino acids. Here the CDR3 reads CASSDTDRVVNEQFF. In DNA, the CDR3 is TGTGCCAGCAGTGACACGGACAGGGTCGTAAATGAGCAGTTCTTC.

This chain connects TRBV5-1 to TRBJ1-2; 7 positions agree with TRBD1. With V trimmed by 0 bases and J by 4 bases, 3 bases remained unmatched. The CDR3 is 14 residues long. Germline V lookup: CDR1 SGHRS, CDR2 YFSETQ. The CDR3 DNA reads TGCGCCAGCAGCTTGGGTTGGGACAGCTATGGCTACACCTTC. Its translation: CASSLGWDSYGYTF.